This TCR beta chain was sequenced during a study of cytotoxic CD8 clonotypes in ibrutinib-treated CLL. As for the study in general: Patients: more than 10 relapsed/refractory, roughly 15 treatment-naive, under 18 IGHV unmutated.

The germline gives CDR1 SGHAT, CDR2 FQNNGV. This CDR3 spans 14 amino acids. V lost 5 bases, J lost 2 bases, and 6 bases stayed unmatched. Depth targeted 1 in 200,000 to 1 in 1 million T cells, averaging 10x coverage per clonotype. Repertoires were generated with immunoSEQ multiplex PCR, while TCRdb's copy carries only in-frame clones and drops some. The data hold roughly 2,700 clones, with around 83% observed a single time. This clone was seen once. The source of this sequence is a human donor with chronic lymphocytic leukemia. Source: PBMCs, taken before ibrutinib treatment. The genes are TRBV11-2 and TRBJ2-7, with 7 bases matching TRBD1. The CDR3 nucleotides are TGTGCCAGCAGCCTCGGGACAGTTCCCTACGAGCAGTACTTC. Encoded protein: CASSLGTVPYEQYF.